This T cell receptor (beta chain) derives from a study of blood T cell repertoires in COVID-19. Unmatched junction bases numbered 3, after V lost 4 bases and J lost 8 bases. This CDR3 contains 14 residues. Germline V lookup: CDR1 SEHNR, CDR2 FQNEAQ (reference sequence). The data were produced by immunoSEQ multiplex PCR, yet TCRdb's version contains in-frame clones alone and is incomplete. The sample has around 11,000 clones; over 80% are singletons. This receptor was obtained from a man aged 65 to 79 with active COVID-19. The rearrangement links TRBV7-9 to TRBJ1-4; 11 positions match TRBD1. The sample was peripheral blood. CDR3 nucleotide sequence: TGTGCCAGCAGCTACGGGACAGGGGGAGAAAAACTGTTTTTT. This encodes CASSYGTGGEKLFF.